This T cell receptor (beta chain) is drawn from a study of cytomegalovirus exposure and HLA in healthy donors. Study results and caveats: Associated with HLA alleles at 0.05 false discovery rate in a later analysis were about 17,000 TCR beta sequences. There were some V segments, including TRBV6-2 and TRBV6-3, excluded as indistinguishable. It was taken for granted in presence/absence analyses that sequencing depth across donors was roughly uniform. A missense DCLRE1C variant was associated with V- and J-gene trimming of TCR beta chains in a later analysis, and an independent cohort replicated the association.

The PCR employed 60 Vbeta primers together with 13 Jbeta primers. Clones were read by immunoSEQ multiplex PCR, and TCRdb kept only the in-frame ones, dropping some. Among about 130,000 clones listed, 70% to 90% were seen once. The CDR3 extends over 15 amino acids. The V and J ends lost 4 bases and 2 bases, in that order; junction bases with no gene match: 7. Per the germline V gene, CDR1 is SGHRS and CDR2 is YFSETQ. With regard to this clone: The antigen is unknown.

The chain has TRBV5-1 and TRBJ2-3; 7 nucleotides line up with TRBD2. The sequence came from a boy between 5 and 17 years old in good health and CMV-seronegative. The sequenced sample consisted of PBMCs. Here the CDR3 reads CASSPRGLNTDTQYF. Written as DNA, the CDR3 is TGCGCCAGCAGCCCCCGGGGACTAAACACAGATACGCAGTATTTT.